What follows are 9 T cell receptor beta chains derived from one specimen sequenced in a study of siplizumab effects on memory and regulatory T cells. Method: immunoSEQ multiplex PCR; TCRdb's copy keeps in-frame clones and lacks some. The sample carries approximately 82,000 clones, roughly 87% recorded once. The sample taken for sequencing was Tregs sorted from blood. Receptor source: a human donor in good health.

The chain joins TRBV18 to TRBJ2-2; D gene ambiguous. CDR3 length: 16 amino acids. The V end was cut by 6 bases, the J end by 0 bases, with 14 bases between. Germline lookup yields CDR1 KGHSH and CDR2 LQKENI. In DNA, the CDR3 is TGTGCCAGCTCCCTATTGACGTCCGCGAACACCGGGGAGCTGTTTTTT. The encoded protein is CASSLLTSANTGELFF.

The chain employs TRBV4-3 and TRBJ2-5, with TRBD2 matching over 14 bases. The CDR3 runs 19 residues. Unmatched junction bases numbered 8, after V lost 0 bases and J lost 2 bases. From germline, CDR1 is LGHNA and CDR2 YSLEER. The CDR3, as DNA: TGCGCCAGCAGCCAAGATCTCGGGACTAGCGGGGGTCCTCAAGAGACCCAGTACTTC. Translated: CASSQDLGTSGGPQETQYF.

Of note for this clone: Since the CDR3 does not end with the conserved phenylalanine or tryptophan, this likely comes from a read error. No DNA is shown, since the ends of the CDR3 on it are uncertain; the CDR3 is the one TCRdb lists. Other DNA sequences in the same sample also yield this CDR3. The chain links TRBV7-6 to TRBJ2-7; the table calls TRBD1, which could not be checked here. Germline V gene lookup returns CDR1 SGHVS and CDR2 FNYEAQ. Inclusive of both ends, the CDR3 amounts to 12 amino acids. CDR3 residues: CASSQVLSGALI.

This chain joins TRBV18 and TRBJ1-2; D ambiguous. This CDR3 contains 13 residues. Trimming shortened V by 3 bases and J by 6 bases, and 11 bases separated the two germline ends. Germline assignment: CDR1 KGHSH and CDR2 LQKENI. CDR3 nucleotide sequence: TGTGCCAGCTCACCGCGAGGGTCGGATGGCTACACCTTC. This sequence encodes CASSPRGSDGYTF.

The chain uses TRBV2 and TRBJ2-7; 9 positions agree with TRBD1. Germline CDR1 reads SNHLY; CDR2 reads FYNNEI. The V gene end was trimmed by 7 bases and the J gene end by 7 bases; junction bases not matched to a gene: 8. The CDR3 runs 13 residues. CDR3 sequence reads: CASIGQGLGEQYF. DNA of the CDR3: TGTGCCAGCATAGGACAGGGGCTTGGTGAGCAGTACTTC.

The V gene is TRBV10-3, the J gene TRBJ2-3, with 9 bases that match TRBD2. The length of the CDR3 is 16 residues. The germline V gene has CDR1 ENHRY and CDR2 SYGVKD. V lost 0 bases, J lost 1 base, and 2 bases stayed unmatched. The DNA for the CDR3 is TGTGCCATCAGTGAGTCGCGGGGGGGCCGCACAGATACGCAGTATTTT. Its translation: CAISESRGGRTDTQYF.

V is TRBV9 and J is TRBJ2-6; 8 bases are shared with TRBD1. The CDR3 length is 20 residues. CDR1 and CDR2 from the germline V gene are SGDLS and YYNGEE. J was trimmed by 2 bases and V by 3 bases; bases with no gene match: 16. CDR3 nucleotide sequence: TGTGCCAGCAGCGCTTACCGGACAGGGAGGTATGCGGCTGGGGCCAACGTCCTGACTTTC. It codes for CASSAYRTGRYAAGANVLTF.

The V gene is TRBV2, the J gene TRBJ1-5; 7 nucleotides match TRBD1. Germline lookup yields CDR1 SNHLY and CDR2 FYNNEI. V dropped 6 bases and J dropped 5; count of bases not matched to a gene: 4. The length of the CDR3 is 13 residues. The CDR3 nucleotides are TGTGCCAGCAGGGCCCAGGGGGATCAGCCCCAGCATTTT. Its translation: CASRAQGDQPQHF.

The genes are TRBV6-1 and TRBJ2-7; 8 nucleotides agree with TRBD1. J gave up 3 bases and V 5 bases, and 9 bases lay outside the gene matches. CDR3 length: 15 amino acids. Germline V gene sequence: CDR1 MNHNS, CDR2 SASEGT. CDR3 bases: TGTGCCAGCAGTCACCCCGGACAGGGCAGCTACGAGCAGTACTTC. This codes for CASSHPGQGSYEQYF.